These 13 T cell receptor beta chains originate from one sample sequenced in a study of CD8+ T cells in alopecia areata. Extracted RNA was reverse transcribed into cDNA, the sequencing template. This table comes from immunoSEQ multiplex PCR, and its TCRdb copy is limited to in-frame clones, with some not included. The repertoire holds under 150,000 clones, with roughly 58% as singletons. The source material was CD8+ T cells sorted from blood. Receptors originate from a human donor in good health.

This clone was detected once. This CDR3 is CASSPFGGAHEQYF. The CDR3 DNA is TGTGCCAGCAGCCCCTTCGGAGGGGCCCACGAGCAGTACTTC. V gene TRBV14 combines with J gene TRBJ2-7; possible D gene TRBD2, 6 bases. V was clipped by 4 bases and J by 5 bases, with 15 bases between them. Germline V gives CDR1 SGHDN, CDR2 FVKESK. CDR3 size: 14 residues.

The chain recombines TRBV11-2 with TRBJ2-4; tentative D call: TRBD2 (6 bases). The germline V gene encodes CDR1 SGHAT and CDR2 FQNNGV. Trimming left V 1 base short and J 9 bases short, with 13 bases between. The CDR3 covers 14 residues. DNA of the CDR3: TGTGCCAGCAGCTTAGCGGTGGGGGGTTCCATTCAGTACTTC. Amino acids: CASSLAVGGSIQYF.

The J gene is TRBJ2-5, the V gene TRBV11-2; no firm D call. This CDR3 has 15 residues. Per the germline V gene, CDR1 is SGHAT and CDR2 is FQNNGV. Deletions cut 1 base from V and 1 base from J, with 10 bases between. The CDR3 protein is CASSLVVSPQETQYF. The CDR3 DNA sequence: TGTGCCAGCAGCTTAGTGGTCTCTCCCCAAGAGACCCAGTACTTC.

J is TRBJ2-7 and V is TRBV29-1, with 10 bases identical to TRBD2. V was pared by 4 bases and J by 4 bases, with 4 bases of the junction left unmatched. Germline loops: CDR1 SQVTM, CDR2 ANQGSEA. The CDR3 covers 13 residues. The CDR3 DNA follows: TGCAGCGTTGGTCCTAGCGGGAGTTACGAGCAGTACTTC. Translation gives CSVGPSGSYEQYF.

The chain uses TRBV6-5 and TRBJ1-4, with D uncertain. The germline V gene has CDR1 MNHEY and CDR2 SVGAGI. CDR3 length: 15 residues. Trimming shortened V by 0 bases and J by 4 bases, and 9 bases separated the two germline ends. This CDR3 is CASSYSSSFNEKLFF. The DNA for the CDR3 is TGTGCCAGCAGTTACTCGTCCAGCTTTAATGAAAAACTGTTTTTT.

The V call is TRBV5-6, the J call TRBJ2-2; 7 positions match TRBD1. V shed 2 bases, J shed 6 bases, and the junction held 7 bases outside the gene matches. CDR1 and CDR2 (germline): SGHDT, YYEEEE. This CDR3 is 15 amino acids long. Here the CDR3 DNA reads TGTGCCAGCAGCTTCGGGACAGTGAAACCCGGGGAGCTGTTTTTT. Translating gives CASSFGTVKPGELFF.

This clone was observed at least ten times. The chain carries TRBV6-4 and TRBJ2-3, with 11 bases aligning to TRBD2. Losses at the gene ends were 6 bases for V and 2 bases for J; bases not matched to a gene: 4. Germline V gene sequence: CDR1 MRHNA, CDR2 SNTAGT. The CDR3 runs 15 residues. This chain's CDR3 is CASSQLAGDTDTQYF. The CDR3 DNA reads as TGTGCCAGCAGCCAACTAGCGGGAGACACAGATACGCAGTATTTT.

The CDR3 sequence: CASSLAGQGYSYEQYF. Written as DNA, the CDR3 is TGTGCCAGCAGCTTGGCCGGACAGGGATACTCCTACGAGCAGTACTTC. The V and J genes are TRBV28 and TRBJ2-7, with 8 nucleotides matching TRBD1. J was trimmed by 0 bases and V by 6 bases; bases with no gene match: 10. Looked up from germline, CDR1 is MDHEN and CDR2 is SYDVKM. The CDR3 has 16 amino acids.

The chain employs TRBV5-1 and TRBJ2-1; 9 positions match TRBD2. CDR1 and CDR2 from the germline V gene are SGHRS and YFSETQ. After removal of 4 bases from V and 9 bases from J, the junction contained 8 bases not matched to a gene. This CDR3 is 14 amino acids long. The CDR3 DNA follows: TGCGCCAGCAGCCTTCCTAGCGGGAAGAGTGAGCAGTTCTTC. Its translation: CASSLPSGKSEQFF.

The rearrangement uses TRBV9 and TRBJ2-1; 10 bases agree with TRBD2. Trimming removed 4 bases from V and 3 bases from J; junction bases left unmatched: 7. The CDR3 contains 16 residues. Germline V CDR1 and CDR2: SGDLS, YYNGEE. As DNA, the CDR3 is TGTGCCAGCAGCCCCTTAGCGGGAGGTGACTACAATGAGCAGTTCTTC. Protein sequence: CASSPLAGGDYNEQFF.

The V and J genes are TRBV30 and TRBJ2-1; no clear D. Germline assignment: CDR1 GTSNPN and CDR2 SVGIG (reference sequence). The V end lost 2 bases, the J end lost 3 bases, and 11 bases lay between the germline ends. The CDR3 is 14 amino acids. The chain's CDR3 is CAWSLGNFYNEQFF. The CDR3 nucleotides are TGTGCCTGGAGTTTGGGAAACTTCTACAATGAGCAGTTCTTC.

CDR3 sequence reads: CASRWTSGYNEQFF. The CDR3 DNA reads TGCGCCAGCAGATGGACTAGCGGATACAATGAGCAGTTCTTC. V gene TRBV5-1 combines with J gene TRBJ2-1; 10 nucleotides align to TRBD2. The CDR3 covers 14 residues. CDR1 is SGHRS and CDR2 is YFSETQ in the germline V gene. V shed 5 bases, J shed 4 bases, and the junction held 3 bases outside the gene matches.

The chain uses TRBV4-1 and TRBJ1-1; D unresolved. Trimming removed 4 bases at V and 5 bases at J, with 11 bases between. CDR3 length: 13 residues. Germline V gene sequence: CDR1 MGHRA, CDR2 YSYEKL. DNA for the CDR3: TGCGCCAGCAGCCTTGGAAGAGGAACTGAAGCTTTCTTT. Translating gives CASSLGRGTEAFF.